This TCR beta chain came from a study of cytomegalovirus exposure and HLA in healthy donors. The PCR made use of 60 Vbeta and 13 Jbeta primers. The assay was immunoSEQ multiplex PCR, and TCRdb's table has in-frame clones only and misses some. In the table there are around 88,000 clones, 74% of which are singletons. Concerning this clone itself: As yet, its antigen is unknown.

All the people who gave samples were healthy bone marrow donors. General study findings and limits: Links to common viral pathogens appeared, in a later analysis, for several of the most significant clusters. The authors listed 150 to 200 TCR beta chains as cytomegalovirus-associated.

The CDR3 runs 12 residues. CDR1 is SQVTM and CDR2 is ANQGSEA in the germline V gene. The sequencing input was PBMCs. The source of this sequence is a male donor in good health and CMV-seronegative. V usage is TRBV29-1 and J usage is TRBJ2-5; D is perhaps TRBD2 (6 bases). The tail of the sequence fits TRBJ2-7 better, so the J call may be wrong. In DNA form, the CDR3 reads TGCAGCGTTGAAGTCGGGAGCTACGAGCAGTACTTC. Its translation is CSVEVGSYEQYF.